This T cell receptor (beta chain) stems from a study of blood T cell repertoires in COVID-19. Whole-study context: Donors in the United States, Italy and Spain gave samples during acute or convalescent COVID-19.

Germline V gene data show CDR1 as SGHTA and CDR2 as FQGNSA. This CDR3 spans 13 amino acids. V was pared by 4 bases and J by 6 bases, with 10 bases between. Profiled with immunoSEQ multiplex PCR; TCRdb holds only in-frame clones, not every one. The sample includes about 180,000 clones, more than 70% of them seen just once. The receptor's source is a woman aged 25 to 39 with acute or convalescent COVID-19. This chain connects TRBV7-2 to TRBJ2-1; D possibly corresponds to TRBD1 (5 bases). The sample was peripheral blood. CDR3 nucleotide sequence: TGTGCCAGCAGCTCAGGGATGGGCAATGAGCAGTTCTTC. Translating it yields CASSSGMGNEQFF.